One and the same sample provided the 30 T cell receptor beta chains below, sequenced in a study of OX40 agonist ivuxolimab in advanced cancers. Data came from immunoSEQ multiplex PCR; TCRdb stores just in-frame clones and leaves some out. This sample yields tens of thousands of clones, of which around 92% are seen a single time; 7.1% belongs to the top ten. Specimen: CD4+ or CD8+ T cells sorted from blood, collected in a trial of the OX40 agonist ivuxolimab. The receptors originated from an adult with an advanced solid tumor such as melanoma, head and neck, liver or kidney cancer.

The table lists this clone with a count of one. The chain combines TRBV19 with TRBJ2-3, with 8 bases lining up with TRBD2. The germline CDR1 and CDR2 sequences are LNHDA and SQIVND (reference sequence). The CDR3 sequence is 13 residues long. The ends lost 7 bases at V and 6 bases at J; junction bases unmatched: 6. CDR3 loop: CASKAAGADTQYF. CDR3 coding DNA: TGTGCCAGTAAGGCAGCGGGAGCGGATACGCAGTATTTT.

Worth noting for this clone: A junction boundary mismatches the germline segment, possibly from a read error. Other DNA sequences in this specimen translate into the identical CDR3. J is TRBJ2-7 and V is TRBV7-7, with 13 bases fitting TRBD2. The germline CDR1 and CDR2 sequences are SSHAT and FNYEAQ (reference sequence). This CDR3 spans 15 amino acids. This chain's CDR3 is CASSLGLAGAHEQYF. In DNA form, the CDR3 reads TGTGCTAGCAGCTTAGGACTAGCGGGAGCCCACGAGCAGTATTTC.

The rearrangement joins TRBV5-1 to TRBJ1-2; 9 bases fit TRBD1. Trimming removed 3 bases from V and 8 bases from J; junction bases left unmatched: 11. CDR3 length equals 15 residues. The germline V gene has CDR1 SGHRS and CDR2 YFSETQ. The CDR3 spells CASSYGSTGGDGYTF. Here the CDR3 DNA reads TGCGCCAGCAGCTACGGTAGTACAGGGGGCGACGGCTACACCTTC.

The CDR3 reads CAISDGGATYQPQHF. CDR3 in DNA: TGTGCCATCAGTGATGGAGGAGCGACTTATCAGCCCCAGCATTTT. The chain couples TRBV10-3 to TRBJ1-5; D remains ambiguous. Germline V gene sequence: CDR1 ENHRY, CDR2 SYGVKD. The V end lost 3 bases, the J end lost 5 bases, and 14 bases lay between the germline ends. This CDR3 has 15 residues.

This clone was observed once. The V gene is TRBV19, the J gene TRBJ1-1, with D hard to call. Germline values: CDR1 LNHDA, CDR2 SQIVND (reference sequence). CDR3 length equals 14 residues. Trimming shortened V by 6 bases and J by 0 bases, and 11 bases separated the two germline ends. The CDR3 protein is CASRRRNMNTEAFF. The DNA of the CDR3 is TGTGCCAGTAGGCGAAGAAACATGAACACTGAAGCTTTCTTT.

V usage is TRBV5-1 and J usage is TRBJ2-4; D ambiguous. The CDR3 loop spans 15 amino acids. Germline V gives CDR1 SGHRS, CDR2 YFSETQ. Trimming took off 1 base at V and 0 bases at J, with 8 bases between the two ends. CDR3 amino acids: CASSLSLIAKNIQYF. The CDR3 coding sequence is TGCGCCAGCAGCTTGTCCTTGATAGCCAAAAACATTCAGTACTTC.

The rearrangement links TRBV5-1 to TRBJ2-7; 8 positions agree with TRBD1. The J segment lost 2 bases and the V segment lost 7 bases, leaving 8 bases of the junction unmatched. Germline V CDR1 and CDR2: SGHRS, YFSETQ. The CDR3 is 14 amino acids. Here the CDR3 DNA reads TGCGCCAGCGGACAGGGAACATCAGCCTACGAGCAGTACTTC. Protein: CASGQGTSAYEQYF.

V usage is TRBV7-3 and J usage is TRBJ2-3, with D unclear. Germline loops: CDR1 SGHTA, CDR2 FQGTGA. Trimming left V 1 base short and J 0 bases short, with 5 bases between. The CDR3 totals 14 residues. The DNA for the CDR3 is TGTGCCAGCAGCTTAATAGGGAGCACAGATACGCAGTATTTT. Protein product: CASSLIGSTDTQYF.

DNA for the CDR3: TGTGCCTGGACGGGGGGGGGTACGCAGTATTTT. Its translation is CAWTGGGTQYF. V gene TRBV30 combines with J gene TRBJ2-3, with TRBD2 matching 8 bases. Looked up from germline, CDR1 is GTSNPN and CDR2 is SVGIG (reference sequence). V dropped 4 bases and J dropped 8; count of bases not matched to a gene: 2. CDR3 length equals 11 residues.

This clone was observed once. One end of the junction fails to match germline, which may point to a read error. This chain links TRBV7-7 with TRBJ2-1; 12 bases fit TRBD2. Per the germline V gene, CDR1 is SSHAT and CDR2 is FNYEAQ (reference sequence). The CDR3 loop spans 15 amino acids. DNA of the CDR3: TGTGCTAGCAGCTCAGGACTAGCGGGGACCGATGAGCAGTTCTTC. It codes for CASSSGLAGTDEQFF.

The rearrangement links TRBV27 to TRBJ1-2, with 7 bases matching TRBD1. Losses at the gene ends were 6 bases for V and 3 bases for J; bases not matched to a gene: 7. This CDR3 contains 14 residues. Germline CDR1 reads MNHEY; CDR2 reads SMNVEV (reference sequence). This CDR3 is CASRGTEPHYGYTF. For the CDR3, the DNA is TGTGCCAGCAGAGGGACAGAACCACACTATGGCTACACCTTC.

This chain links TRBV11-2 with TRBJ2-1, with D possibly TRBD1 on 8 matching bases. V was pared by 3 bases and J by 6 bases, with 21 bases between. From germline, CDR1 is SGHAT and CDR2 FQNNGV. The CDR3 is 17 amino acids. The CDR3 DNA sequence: TGTGCCAGCAGCTTGCAGGGGGCGGGGGAGGCCCTCAATGAGCAGTTCTTC. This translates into CASSLQGAGEALNEQFF.

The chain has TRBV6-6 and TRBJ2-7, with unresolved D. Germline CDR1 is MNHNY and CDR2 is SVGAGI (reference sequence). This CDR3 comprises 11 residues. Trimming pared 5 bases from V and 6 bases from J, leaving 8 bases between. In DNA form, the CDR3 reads TGTGCCAGCAGTCCCTCCACCGAGCAGTACTTC. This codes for CASSPSTEQYF.

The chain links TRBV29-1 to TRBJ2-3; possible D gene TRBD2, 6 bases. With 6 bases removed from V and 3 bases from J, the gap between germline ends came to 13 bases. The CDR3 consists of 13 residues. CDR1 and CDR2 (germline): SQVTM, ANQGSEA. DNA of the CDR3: TGCAGCGTCGACGGGAGTGGGACAGATACGCAGTATTTT. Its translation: CSVDGSGTDTQYF.

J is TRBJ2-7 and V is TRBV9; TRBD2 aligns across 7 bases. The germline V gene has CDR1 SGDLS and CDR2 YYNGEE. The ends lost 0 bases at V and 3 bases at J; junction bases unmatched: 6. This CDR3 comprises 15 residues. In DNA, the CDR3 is TGTGCCAGCAGCGTAGCTCCGTTAGCGGGCTACGAGCAGTACTTC. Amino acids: CASSVAPLAGYEQYF.

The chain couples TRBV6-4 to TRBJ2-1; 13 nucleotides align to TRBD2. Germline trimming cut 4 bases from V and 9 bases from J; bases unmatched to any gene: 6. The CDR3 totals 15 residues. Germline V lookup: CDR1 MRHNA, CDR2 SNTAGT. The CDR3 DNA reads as TGTGCCAGCAGTGTACTAGCGGGAGGGCTCATTGAGCAGTTCTTC. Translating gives CASSVLAGGLIEQFF.

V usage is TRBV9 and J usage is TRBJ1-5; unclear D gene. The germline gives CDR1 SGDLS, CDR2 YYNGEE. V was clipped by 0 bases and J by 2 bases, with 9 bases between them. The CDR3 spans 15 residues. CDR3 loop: CASSVDSVGNQPQHF. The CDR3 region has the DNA TGTGCCAGCAGCGTAGACAGTGTCGGCAATCAGCCCCAGCATTTT.

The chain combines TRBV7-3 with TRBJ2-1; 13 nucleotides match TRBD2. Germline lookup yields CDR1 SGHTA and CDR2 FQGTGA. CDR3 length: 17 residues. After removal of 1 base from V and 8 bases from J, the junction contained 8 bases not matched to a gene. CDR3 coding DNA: TGTGCCAGCAGCTTAAGGGGCGGACTAGCGGGAGCCGATGAGCAGTTCTTC. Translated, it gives CASSLRGGLAGADEQFF.

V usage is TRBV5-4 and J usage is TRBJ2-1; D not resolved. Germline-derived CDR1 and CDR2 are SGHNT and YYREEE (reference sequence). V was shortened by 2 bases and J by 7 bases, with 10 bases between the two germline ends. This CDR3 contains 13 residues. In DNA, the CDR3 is TGTGCCAGCAGCTTCCGGCCGAGGAATGAGCAGTTCTTC. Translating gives CASSFRPRNEQFF.

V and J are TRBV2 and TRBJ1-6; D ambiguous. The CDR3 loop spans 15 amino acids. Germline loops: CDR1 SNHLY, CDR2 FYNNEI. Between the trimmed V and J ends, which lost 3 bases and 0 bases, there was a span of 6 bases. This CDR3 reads CASSDRSSYNSPLHF. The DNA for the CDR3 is TGTGCCAGCAGTGATCGGAGCTCCTATAATTCACCCCTCCACTTT.

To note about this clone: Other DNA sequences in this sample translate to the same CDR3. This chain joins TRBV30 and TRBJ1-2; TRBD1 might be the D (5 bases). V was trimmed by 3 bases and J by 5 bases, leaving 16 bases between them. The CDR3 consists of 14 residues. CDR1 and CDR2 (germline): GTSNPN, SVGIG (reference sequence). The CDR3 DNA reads TGTGCCTGGAGACACCACGGGACTTTGTATGGCTACACCTTC. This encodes CAWRHHGTLYGYTF.

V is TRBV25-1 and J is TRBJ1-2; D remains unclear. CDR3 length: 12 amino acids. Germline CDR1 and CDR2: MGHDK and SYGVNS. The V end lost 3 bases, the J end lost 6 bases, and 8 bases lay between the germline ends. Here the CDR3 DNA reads TGTGCCAGCAGTGAGGCTAGGGATGGCTACACCTTC. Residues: CASSEARDGYTF.

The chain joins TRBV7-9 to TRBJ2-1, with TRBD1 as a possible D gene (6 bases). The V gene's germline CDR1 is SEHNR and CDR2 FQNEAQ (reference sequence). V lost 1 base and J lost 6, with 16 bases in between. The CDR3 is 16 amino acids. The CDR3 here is CASSLVGQPRVNEQFF. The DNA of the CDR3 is TGTGCCAGCAGCTTAGTGGGACAACCGAGGGTCAATGAGCAGTTCTTC.

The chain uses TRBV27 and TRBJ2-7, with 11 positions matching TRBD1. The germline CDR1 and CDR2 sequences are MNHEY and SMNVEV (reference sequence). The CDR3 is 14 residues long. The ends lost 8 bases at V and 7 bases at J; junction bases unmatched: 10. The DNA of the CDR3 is TGTGCCAGCGGAACCGGGACAGGGGGTAGGGAGCAGTACTTC. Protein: CASGTGTGGREQYF.

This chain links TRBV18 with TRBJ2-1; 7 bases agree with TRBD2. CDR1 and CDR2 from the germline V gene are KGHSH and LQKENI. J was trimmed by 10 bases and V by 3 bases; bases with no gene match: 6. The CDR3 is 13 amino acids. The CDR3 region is CASSPPLAREQFF. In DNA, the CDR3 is TGTGCCAGCTCACCTCCACTAGCGCGCGAGCAGTTCTTC.

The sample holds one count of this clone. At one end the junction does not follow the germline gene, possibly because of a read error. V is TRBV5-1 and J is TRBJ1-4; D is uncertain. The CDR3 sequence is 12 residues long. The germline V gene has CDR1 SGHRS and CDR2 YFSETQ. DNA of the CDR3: TGTGCCAGCAGCTTGTACGGGGAAAAACTGTTTTTT. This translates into CASSLYGEKLFF.

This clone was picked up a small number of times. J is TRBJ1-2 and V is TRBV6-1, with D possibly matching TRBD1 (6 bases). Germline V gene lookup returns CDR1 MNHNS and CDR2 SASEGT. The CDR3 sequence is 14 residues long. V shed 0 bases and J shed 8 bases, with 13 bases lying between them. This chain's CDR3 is CASSEALQGIGYTF. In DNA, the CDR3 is TGTGCCAGCAGTGAAGCGCTTCAGGGGATAGGCTACACCTTC.

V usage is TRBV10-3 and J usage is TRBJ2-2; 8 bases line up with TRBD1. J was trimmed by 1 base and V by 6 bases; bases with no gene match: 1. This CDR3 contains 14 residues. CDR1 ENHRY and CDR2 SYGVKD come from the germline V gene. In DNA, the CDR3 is TGTGCCATCAGGACAGGGGAGAACACCGGGGAGCTGTTTTTT. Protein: CAIRTGENTGELFF.

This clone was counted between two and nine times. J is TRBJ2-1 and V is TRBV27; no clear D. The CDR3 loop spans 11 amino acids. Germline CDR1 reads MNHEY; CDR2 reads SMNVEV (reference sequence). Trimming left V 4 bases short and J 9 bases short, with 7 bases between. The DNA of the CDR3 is TGTGCCAGCAGTTCGCCAGGTGAGCAGTTCTTC. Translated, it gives CASSSPGEQFF.

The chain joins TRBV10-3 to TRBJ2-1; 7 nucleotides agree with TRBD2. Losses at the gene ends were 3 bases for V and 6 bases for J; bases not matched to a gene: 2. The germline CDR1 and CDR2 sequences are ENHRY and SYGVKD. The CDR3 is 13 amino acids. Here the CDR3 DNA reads TGTGCCATCAGTGATAGCGGGCTCAATGAGCAGTTCTTC. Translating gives CAISDSGLNEQFF.